These 8 T cell receptor beta chains share one sample of origin, sequenced in a study of blood T cell repertoires in COVID-19. TCRdb keeps only in-frame clones here, not all; method: immunoSEQ multiplex PCR. The data contain roughly 200,000 clones, about four fifths of them singletons. The sequenced material came from peripheral blood. The receptors originated from a woman aged 40 to 49 with COVID-19, enrolled during active disease.

The chain links TRBV12-3 or TRBV12-4 to TRBJ1-5; 7 bases match TRBD1. CDR3 length: 12 residues. V shed 6 bases and J 4 bases; nucleotides not matched to a gene: 0. The CDR3 region has the DNA TGTGCCAGCAGGACAGGGAATCAGCCCCAGCATTTT. Its protein product is CASRTGNQPQHF.

This sequence joins TRBV3-1 (or the pseudogene TRBV3-2) and TRBJ2-3, with D maybe TRBD2 (7 bases). V gave up 3 bases and J gave up 5 bases, with 12 bases separating them. CDR1 is LGHDT, CDR2 YNNKEL, per germline (reference sequence). The CDR3 has 14 residues. The CDR3 sequence is CASSQGGAGDTQYF. The CDR3 nucleotides read TGTGCCAGCAGCCAGGGGGGGGCGGGAGATACGCAGTATTTT.

V is TRBV6-2 or TRBV6-3 and J is TRBJ2-2, with 11 bases identical to TRBD1. The V gene's germline CDR1 is MNHEY and CDR2 SVGEGT. V dropped 5 bases and J dropped 3; count of bases not matched to a gene: 17. The CDR3 runs 20 residues. The CDR3: CASSAIPTGQGERDTGELFF. Written as DNA, the CDR3 is TGTGCCAGCAGTGCCATCCCAACGGGACAGGGGGAACGAGACACCGGGGAGCTGTTTTTT.

This rearrangement joins TRBV9 to TRBJ2-1; 12 bases match TRBD2. Looked up from germline, CDR1 is SGDLS and CDR2 is YYNGEE. The V gene end was trimmed by 2 bases and the J gene end by 10 bases; junction bases not matched to a gene: 10. The CDR3 extends over 16 amino acids. CDR3 region: CASSVSASGRVGEQFF. The DNA for the CDR3 is TGTGCCAGCAGCGTGTCGGCTAGCGGGAGGGTAGGGGAGCAGTTCTTC. The whole variable domain, remainder taken from reference TRBV9 and TRBJ2-1, is DSGVTQTPKHLITATGQRVTLRCSPRSGDLSVYWYQQSLDQGLQFLIQYYNGEERAKGNILERFSAQQFPDLHSELNLSSLELGDSALYFCASSVSASGRVGEQFFGPGTRLTVL.

This chain uses TRBV2 with TRBJ1-4; D gene ambiguous. The V end lost 6 bases, the J end lost 6 bases, and 14 bases lay between the germline ends. The CDR3 totals 14 residues. The germline V gene encodes CDR1 SNHLY and CDR2 FYNNEI. The CDR3 DNA reads as TGTGCCAGCAGGGAAACAGCTTTGGATGAAAAACTGTTTTTT. As protein: CASRETALDEKLFF.

The rearrangement joins TRBV6-5 to TRBJ2-5; 7 nucleotides align to TRBD1. The CDR3 extends over 14 amino acids. Germline V gene sequence: CDR1 MNHEY, CDR2 SVGAGI. The V segment lost 1 base and the J segment 10 bases; nucleotides outside the gene matches: 9. The chain's CDR3 is CASSYLGQEGDQYF. In DNA form, the CDR3 reads TGTGCCAGCAGTTACTTAGGACAGGAAGGGGACCAGTACTTC.

This sequence joins TRBV27 and TRBJ2-7; the D gene is possibly TRBD2 (7 bases). The CDR3 is made up of 16 amino acids. The V and J ends lost 7 bases and 3 bases respectively, with 22 bases between them. CDR1 and CDR2 (germline): MNHEY, SMNVEV (reference sequence). DNA of the CDR3: TGTGCCAGCACATCCAGGGGCCGGGGGGTCTTCTACGAGCAGTACTTC. This encodes CASTSRGRGVFYEQYF.

This clone was seen just once. This chain links TRBV10-3 with TRBJ2-1, with 9 bases aligning to TRBD2. The CDR3 runs to 13 residues. V lost 10 bases to trimming and J lost 4 bases; unmatched junction nucleotides: 5. Germline CDR1 ENHRY, CDR2 SYGVKD. CDR3 DNA sequence: TGTGCCACCTATAGCGGGGGTTACAATGAGCAGTTCTTC. Its protein is CATYSGGYNEQFF.